Following are 8 T cell receptor beta chains from one sample sequenced in a study of Ad26.COV2.S vaccination and SARS-CoV-2 variants. This table comes from immunoSEQ multiplex PCR, and its TCRdb copy is limited to in-frame clones, with some not included. The sample has 300,000 to 400,000 clones; around 90% are singletons. Treatment defined: some 20 received Ad26.COV2.S at low or high dose, single or two shots; a few received placebo; per-sample allocation not given. On day 63 after the first injection, vaccine and placebo recipients gave samples. Sequencing was performed on peripheral blood, taken in a trial of Ad26.COV2.S vaccine versus placebo. The receptors derive from a person between 18 and 60 years old who received the Ad26.COV2.S COVID-19 vaccine or a placebo.

V usage is TRBV25-1 and J usage is TRBJ2-1; D not resolved. Germline CDR1 is MGHDK and CDR2 is SYGVNS. Trimming removed 6 bases at V and 4 bases at J, with 7 bases between. CDR3 size: 12 residues. CDR3 sequence reads: CASSLLYNEQFF. The CDR3 bases are TGTGCCAGCAGCTTACTGTACAATGAGCAGTTCTTC.

J is TRBJ2-3 and V is TRBV18; D is unresolved. This CDR3 has 16 residues. Germline V gene lookup returns CDR1 KGHSH and CDR2 LQKENI. V was pared by 3 bases and J by 5 bases, with 18 bases between. The CDR3 loop is CASSPTASGLGDTQYF. CDR3 nucleotides: TGTGCCAGCTCACCCACCGCTAGTGGCCTCGGAGATACGCAGTATTTT.

The V call is TRBV7-3, the J call TRBJ1-1; no firm D call. The CDR3 is made up of 14 amino acids. The V and J ends lost 2 bases and 0 bases respectively, with 7 bases between them. Germline V gene lookup returns CDR1 SGHTA and CDR2 FQGTGA. CDR3: CASSLGRLNTEAFF. In DNA, the CDR3 is TGTGCCAGCAGCTTAGGCAGGTTGAACACTGAAGCTTTCTTT.

This chain links TRBV15 with TRBJ2-3; 7 nucleotides match TRBD2. This CDR3 is 16 amino acids long. Germline V CDR1 and CDR2: LNHNV, YYDKDF (reference sequence). V lost 8 bases to trimming and J lost 0 bases; unmatched junction nucleotides: 11. The CDR3, as DNA: TGTGCCACCGGAGCGGGAAGAGGGACTAGCACAGATACGCAGTATTTT. Protein sequence: CATGAGRGTSTDTQYF.

The chain combines TRBV28 with TRBJ1-3; D ambiguous. This CDR3 has 12 residues. Between the trimmed V and J ends, which lost 3 bases and 2 bases, there was a span of 2 bases. Germline CDR1 is MDHEN and CDR2 is SYDVKM. CDR3 amino acids: CASSFTGNTIYF. CDR3 DNA: TGTGCCAGCAGTTTTACTGGAAACACCATATATTTT. The full variable domain, with the rest looked up from reference TRBV28 and TRBJ1-3, is DVKVTQSSRYLVKRTGEKVFLECVQDMDHENMFWYRQDPGLGLRLIYFSYDVKMKEKGDIPEGYSVSREKKERFSLILESASTNQTSMYLCASSFTGNTIYFGEGSWLTVV.

This chain connects TRBV15 to TRBJ2-5; 9 bases are shared with TRBD2. Looked up from germline, CDR1 is LNHNV and CDR2 is YYDKDF (reference sequence). The CDR3 consists of 16 residues. The V segment lost 0 bases and the J segment 1 base; nucleotides outside the gene matches: 3. The CDR3 DNA is TGTGCCACCAGCAGAGATCCAGCGGGGGGCCAAGAGACCCAGTACTTC. Translation gives CATSRDPAGGQETQYF.

This clone appeared a single time. The same CDR3 arises from other DNA sequences in this sample as well. The rearrangement links TRBV3-1 (or the pseudogene TRBV3-2) to TRBJ1-1; D remains unclear. V was cut by 1 base and J by 1 base, with 4 bases left in between. Germline CDR1 and CDR2: LGHDT and YNNKEL (reference sequence). This CDR3 contains 13 residues. CDR3 sequence reads: CASSQVENTEAFF. CDR3 coding DNA: TGTGCCAGCAGCCAAGTCGAGAACACTGAAGCTTTCTTT.

The chain uses TRBV5-6 and TRBJ1-2, with TRBD1 as a possible D gene (5 bases). The V gene's germline CDR1 is SGHDT and CDR2 YYEEEE. The CDR3 covers 14 residues. V was cut by 4 bases and J by 1 base, with 11 bases left in between. CDR3: CASSPRRGNYGYTF. CDR3 in DNA: TGTGCCAGCAGCCCAAGAAGGGGTAACTATGGCTACACCTTC.